This TCR beta chain was identified during a study of beta chain features in type 1 diabetes. The overall study: All samples combined gave about 100 million sorted cells for examination. The study's findings and limits: Diminished insertions and augmented deletions at VDJ junctions characterized type 1 diabetes patients. A potential influence of HLA type upon TCRB rearrangement remained unresolved herein. TCRB CDR3s were moderately but significantly shorter in Type 1 diabetes patients in all four CD4+ subsets.

Germline V CDR1 and CDR2: GTSNPN, SVGIG (reference sequence). V lost 5 bases to trimming and J lost 5 bases, with 13 bases between them. This CDR3 region has 13 residues. This clone was counted only a few times. Antigen: not known. The authors reverse transcribed all of the isolated RNA, so sequencing captured expressed TCRB transcripts. Libraries were prepared by immunoSEQ multiplex PCR; TCRdb keeps only in-frame clonotypes and omits some of them. The sample yields 550,000 to 850,000 clones, around 15% seen once. Sorting that relied on CD45RO/CCR7/CD25/CD127/CD95/CD27 yielded CD4+ naive, central memory, regulatory and stem cell-like memory cells.

The sequencing sample was made of naive CD4+ T cells from blood. This clonotype was sampled from a man in his late teens or twenties with type 1 diabetes. The chain joins TRBV30 to TRBJ1-5; the D is unclear. CDR3 region: CAWDRQGDQPQHF. The CDR3 nucleotides read TGTGCCTGGGACCGCCAAGGAGATCAGCCCCAGCATTTT.